The 6 T cell receptor beta chains listed next were all sequenced from one sample in a study of blood T cell repertoires in COVID-19. Clones were sequenced by immunoSEQ multiplex PCR, and TCRdb holds only the in-frame ones, with some missing. The sample includes a few hundred thousand clones, around 84% of them seen just once. Sequencing was done on a sample of peripheral blood. The receptors were sampled from an elderly woman with active or convalescent COVID-19.

The genes are TRBV24-1 and TRBJ2-3, with D possibly being TRBD1 (6 bases). CDR1 and CDR2 from the germline V gene are KGHDR and SFDVKD. Between the trimmed V and J ends, which lost 12 bases and 2 bases, there was a span of 20 bases. This CDR3 has 15 residues. CDR3 DNA sequence: TGTGCCCCCTCGAACATCCGGGACAACACAGATACGCAGTATTTT. It yields the protein CAPSNIRDNTDTQYF.

The chain combines TRBV27 with TRBJ2-1, with 8 bases identical to TRBD1. CDR3 size: 17 residues. V shed 5 bases and J 3 bases; nucleotides not matched to a gene: 12. Germline V gives CDR1 MNHEY, CDR2 SMNVEV (reference sequence). In DNA, the CDR3 is TGTGCCAGCAGTCGTCGGACAGGGCCGAATAACTACAATGAGCAGTTCTTC. Protein product: CASSRRTGPNNYNEQFF.

The gene calls are TRBV7-3 and TRBJ2-5, with 8 nucleotides matching TRBD2. This CDR3 contains 16 residues. With 2 bases clipped from V and 5 bases from J, the junction kept 10 bases outside the gene matches. Germline CDR1 and CDR2: SGHTA and FQGTGA. CDR3 bases: TGTGCCAGCAGCTTAGGTAGCGGGGTCTTAGCGGAGACCCAGTACTTC. Translation gives CASSLGSGVLAETQYF.

This clone came up once. The V gene is TRBV3-1 (or the pseudogene TRBV3-2), the J gene TRBJ2-5; perhaps TRBD1 as D (5 bases). V was trimmed by 1 base and J by 5 bases, leaving 8 bases between them. This CDR3 is built from 13 residues. The germline CDR1 and CDR2 sequences are LGHDT and YNNKEL (reference sequence). CDR3 sequence (DNA): TGTGCCAGCAGCCAAGGGGCAGGGGAGACCCAGTACTTC. This sequence encodes CASSQGAGETQYF.

V usage is TRBV7-2 and J usage is TRBJ2-1; TRBD2 agrees at 9 bases. Unmatched junction bases numbered 6, after V lost 5 bases and J lost 4 bases. CDR1 and CDR2 from the germline V gene are SGHTA and FQGNSA. The CDR3 spans 15 residues. The CDR3 coding sequence is TGTGCCAGCAGCCCCCGGAGCGGGGGGTACAATGAGCAGTTCTTC. Encoded protein: CASSPRSGGYNEQFF.

The chain joins TRBV7-3 to TRBJ2-1, with D tentatively TRBD1 (6 bases). V lost 1 base and J lost 8, with 15 bases in between. This CDR3 has 15 residues. The germline CDR1 and CDR2 sequences are SGHTA and FQGTGA. CDR3 sequence: CASSLKSGEPYEQFF. In nucleotides, the CDR3 is TGTGCCAGCAGCTTAAAATCAGGGGAGCCGTATGAGCAGTTCTTC.